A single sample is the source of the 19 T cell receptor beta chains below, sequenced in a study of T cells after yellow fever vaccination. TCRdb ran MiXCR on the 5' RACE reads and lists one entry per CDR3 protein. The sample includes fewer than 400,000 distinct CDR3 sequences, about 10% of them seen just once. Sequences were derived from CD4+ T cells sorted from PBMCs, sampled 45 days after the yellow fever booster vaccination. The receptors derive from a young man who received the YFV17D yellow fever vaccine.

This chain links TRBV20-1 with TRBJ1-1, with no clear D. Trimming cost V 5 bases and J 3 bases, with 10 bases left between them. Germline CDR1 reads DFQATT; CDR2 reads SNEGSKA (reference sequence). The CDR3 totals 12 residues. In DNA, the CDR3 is TGCAGTGCTTCGTTCAGGCACACTGAAGCTTTCTTT. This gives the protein CSASFRHTEAFF.

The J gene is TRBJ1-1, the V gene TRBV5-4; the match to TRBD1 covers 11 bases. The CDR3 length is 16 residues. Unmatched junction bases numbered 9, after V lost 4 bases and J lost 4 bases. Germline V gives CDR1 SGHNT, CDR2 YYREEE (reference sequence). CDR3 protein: CASSHTPGTGGTEAFF. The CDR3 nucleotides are TGTGCCAGCAGCCATACTCCCGGGACAGGGGGCACTGAAGCTTTCTTT.

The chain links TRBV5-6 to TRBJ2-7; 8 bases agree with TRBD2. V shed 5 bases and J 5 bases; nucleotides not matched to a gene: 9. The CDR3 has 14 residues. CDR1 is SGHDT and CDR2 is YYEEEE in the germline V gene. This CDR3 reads CASRGSGGNNEQYF. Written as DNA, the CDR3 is TGTGCCAGCAGGGGGAGCGGGGGTAACAACGAGCAGTACTTC. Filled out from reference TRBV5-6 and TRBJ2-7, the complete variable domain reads DAGVTQSPTHLIKTRGQQVTLRCSPKSGHDTVSWYQQALGQGPQFIFQYYEEEERQRGNFPDRFSGHQFPNYSSELNVNALLLGDSALYLCASRGSGGNNEQYFGPGTRLTVT.

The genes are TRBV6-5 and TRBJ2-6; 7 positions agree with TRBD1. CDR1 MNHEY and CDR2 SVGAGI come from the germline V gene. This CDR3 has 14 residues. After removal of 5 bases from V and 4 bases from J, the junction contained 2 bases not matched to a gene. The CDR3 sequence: CASSRGLGANVLTF. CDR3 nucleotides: TGTGCCAGCAGTAGGGGGCTCGGGGCCAACGTCCTGACTTTC.

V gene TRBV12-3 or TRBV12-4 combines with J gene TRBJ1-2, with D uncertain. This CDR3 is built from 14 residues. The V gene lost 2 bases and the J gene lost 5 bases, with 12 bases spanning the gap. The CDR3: CASSLRYGIYGYTF. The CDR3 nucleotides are TGTGCCAGCAGTTTACGCTACGGGATATATGGCTACACCTTC.

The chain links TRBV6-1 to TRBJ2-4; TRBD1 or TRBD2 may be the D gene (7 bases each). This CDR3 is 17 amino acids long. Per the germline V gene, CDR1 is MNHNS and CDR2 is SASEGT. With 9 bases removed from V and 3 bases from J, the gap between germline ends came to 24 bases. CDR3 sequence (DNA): TGTGCCAGGACGGGGACAGTCCCCGCGGGGGACAAAAACATTCAGTACTTC. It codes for CARTGTVPAGDKNIQYF.

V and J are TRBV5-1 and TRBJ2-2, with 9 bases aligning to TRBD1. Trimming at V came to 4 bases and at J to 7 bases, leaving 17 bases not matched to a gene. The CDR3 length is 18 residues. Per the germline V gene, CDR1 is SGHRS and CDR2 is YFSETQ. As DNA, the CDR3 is TGCGCCAGCAGCCCGTCTTTCGGCGGACAGGGGACCCACGGGGAGCTGTTTTTT. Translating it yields CASSPSFGGQGTHGELFF.

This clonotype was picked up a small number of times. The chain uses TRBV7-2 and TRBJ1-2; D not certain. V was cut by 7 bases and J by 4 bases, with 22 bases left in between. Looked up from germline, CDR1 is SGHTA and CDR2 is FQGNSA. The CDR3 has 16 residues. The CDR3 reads CASTPSGSRSSYGYTF. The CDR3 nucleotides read TGTGCCAGCACCCCCTCCGGCAGCAGGTCAAGCTATGGCTACACCTTC.

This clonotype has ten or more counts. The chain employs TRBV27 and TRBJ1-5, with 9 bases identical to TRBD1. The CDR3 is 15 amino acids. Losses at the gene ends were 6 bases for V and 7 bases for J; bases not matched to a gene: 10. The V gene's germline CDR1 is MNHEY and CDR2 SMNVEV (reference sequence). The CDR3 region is CASSPRGQGRQPQHF. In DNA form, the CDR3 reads TGTGCCAGCAGCCCCCGGGGACAGGGACGCCAGCCCCAGCATTTT.

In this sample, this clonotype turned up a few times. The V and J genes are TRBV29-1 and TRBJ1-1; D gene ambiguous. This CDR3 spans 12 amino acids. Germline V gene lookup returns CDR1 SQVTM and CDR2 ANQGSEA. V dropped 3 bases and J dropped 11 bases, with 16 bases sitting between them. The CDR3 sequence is CSVEGMGRRAFF. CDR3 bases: TGCAGCGTTGAGGGGATGGGCAGGAGGGCTTTCTTT.

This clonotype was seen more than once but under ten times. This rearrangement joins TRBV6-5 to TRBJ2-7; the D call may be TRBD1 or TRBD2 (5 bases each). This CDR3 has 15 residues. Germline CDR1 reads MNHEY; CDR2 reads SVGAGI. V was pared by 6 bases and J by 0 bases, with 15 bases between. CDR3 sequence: CASRTGTGSSYEQYF. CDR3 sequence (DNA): TGTGCCAGCAGAACCGGGACGGGTAGCTCCTACGAGCAGTACTTC.

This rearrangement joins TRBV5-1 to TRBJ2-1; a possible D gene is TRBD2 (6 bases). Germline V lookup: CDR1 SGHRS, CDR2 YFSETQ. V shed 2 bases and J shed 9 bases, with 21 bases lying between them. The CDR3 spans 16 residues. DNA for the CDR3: TGCGCCAGCAGCTTTAAGTCCGGGACTTCTGGGATTGAGCAGTTCTTC. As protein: CASSFKSGTSGIEQFF.

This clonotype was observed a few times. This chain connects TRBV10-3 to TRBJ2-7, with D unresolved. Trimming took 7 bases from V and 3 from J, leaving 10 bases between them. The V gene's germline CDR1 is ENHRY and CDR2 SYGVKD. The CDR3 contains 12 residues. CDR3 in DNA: TGTGCCATCAACCCGTCGCTCTACGAGCAGTACGTC. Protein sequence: CAINPSLYEQYV.

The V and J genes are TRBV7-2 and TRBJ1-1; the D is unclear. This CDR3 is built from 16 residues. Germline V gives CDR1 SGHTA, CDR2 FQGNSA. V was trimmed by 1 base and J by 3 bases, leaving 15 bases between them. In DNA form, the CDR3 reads TGTGCCAGCAGCTTAGTTTCGGGAAAACGGTACACTGAAGCTTTCTTT. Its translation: CASSLVSGKRYTEAFF. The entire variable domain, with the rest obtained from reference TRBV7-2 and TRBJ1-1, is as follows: GAGVSQSPSNKVTEKGKDVELRCDPISGHTALYWYRQSLGQGLEFLIYFQGNSAPDKSGLPSDRFSAERTGGSVSTLTIQRTQQEDSAVYLCASSLVSGKRYTEAFFGQGTRLTVV.

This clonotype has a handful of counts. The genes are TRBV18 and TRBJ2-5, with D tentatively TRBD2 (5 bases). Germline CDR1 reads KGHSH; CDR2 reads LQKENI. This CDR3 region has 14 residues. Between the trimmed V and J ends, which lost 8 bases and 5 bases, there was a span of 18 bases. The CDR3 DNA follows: TGTGCCAGCAACAGCGGCTCCTATATCGAGACCCAGTACTTC. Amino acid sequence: CASNSGSYIETQYF.

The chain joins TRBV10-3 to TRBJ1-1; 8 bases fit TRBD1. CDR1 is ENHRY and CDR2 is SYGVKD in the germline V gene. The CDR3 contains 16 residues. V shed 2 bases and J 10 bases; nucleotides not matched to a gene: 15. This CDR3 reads CAISEPTTGATPLAFF. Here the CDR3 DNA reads TGTGCCATCAGTGAGCCTACGACAGGGGCCACCCCACTAGCTTTCTTT.

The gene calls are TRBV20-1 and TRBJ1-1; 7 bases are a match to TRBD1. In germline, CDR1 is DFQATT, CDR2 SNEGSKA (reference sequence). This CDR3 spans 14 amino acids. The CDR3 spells CGGHRDRVNTEAFF. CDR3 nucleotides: TGCGGGGGCCACCGGGACAGAGTGAACACTGAAGCTTTCTTT.

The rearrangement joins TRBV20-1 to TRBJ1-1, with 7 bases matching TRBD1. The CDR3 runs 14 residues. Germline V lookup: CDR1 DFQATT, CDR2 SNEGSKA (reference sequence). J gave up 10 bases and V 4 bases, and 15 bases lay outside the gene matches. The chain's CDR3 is CSATEQGKGDRAFF. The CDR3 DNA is TGCAGTGCTACTGAACAGGGGAAGGGTGATCGAGCTTTCTTT.

The CDR3 is CASRPRQANTGELFF. CDR3 sequence (DNA): TGTGCCAGCAGGCCGCGACAGGCGAACACCGGGGAGCTGTTTTTT. V gene TRBV27 combines with J gene TRBJ2-2, with a tentative D call TRBD1 (6 bases). V lost 6 bases, J lost 0 bases, and 11 bases lay in between. This CDR3 has 15 amino acids. Per germline, CDR1 MNHEY and CDR2 SMNVEV (reference sequence).